The 23 T cell receptor beta chains presented below share a single source sample, sequenced in a study of Ad26.COV2.S vaccination and SARS-CoV-2 variants. Sequencing used immunoSEQ multiplex PCR; TCRdb keeps in-frame clones, though not all of them. The sample yields about 440,000 clones, roughly 88% seen once. Treatment noted: about 20 received Ad26.COV2.S at low or high dose, single or two shots; roughly 5 received placebo; per-sample allocation not given. Sampling occurred on day 63 after the first vaccine or placebo injection. The sample was peripheral blood, taken in a trial of Ad26.COV2.S vaccine versus placebo. The receptors were gathered from a person between 18 and 60 years old who received the Ad26.COV2.S COVID-19 vaccine or a placebo.

This clone was counted between two and nine times. The gene calls are TRBV7-6 and TRBJ2-1, with D uncertain. Germline CDR1 reads SGHVS; CDR2 reads FNYEAQ. The CDR3 runs 16 residues. V was pared by 1 base and J by 4 bases, with 14 bases between. CDR3 in DNA: TGTGCCAGCAGCTTAGGGCACTCTATGGGATACAATGAGCAGTTCTTC. Translated: CASSLGHSMGYNEQFF.

The rearrangement uses TRBV7-3 and TRBJ2-1; D may match TRBD1 or TRBD2 (6 bases each). The CDR3 spans 15 residues. The V gene's germline CDR1 is SGHTA and CDR2 FQGTGA. V dropped 1 base and J dropped 7 bases, with 14 bases sitting between them. The CDR3 region has the DNA TGTGCCAGCAGCTTAAATCCCGGGGGCATAAATGAGCAGTTCTTC. The encoded protein is CASSLNPGGINEQFF.

This clone appeared once. The chain couples TRBV19 to TRBJ2-2; 8 bases are shared with TRBD2. CDR1 is LNHDA and CDR2 is SQIVND in the germline V gene (reference sequence). With V trimmed by 6 bases and J by 4 bases, 7 bases remained unmatched. This CDR3 region has 15 residues. CDR3 coding DNA: TGTGCCAGTAGGACGGGGGGGACTCCCACCGGGGAGCTGTTTTTT. Translated, it gives CASRTGGTPTGELFF.

This chain uses TRBV4-3 with TRBJ2-7; TRBD1 aligns across 9 bases. CDR3 length equals 17 residues. With V trimmed by 1 base and J by 3 bases, 10 bases remained unmatched. Germline V CDR1 and CDR2: LGHNA, YSLEER. CDR3 sequence reads: CASSQVLRGQGYYEQYF. The CDR3 coding sequence is TGCGCCAGCAGCCAAGTACTGAGGGGACAGGGCTACTACGAGCAGTACTTC.

CDR3 bases: TGTGCCAGCAGCGTAGAGGGCGAGTATAGAGATACGCAGTATTTT. The encoded protein is CASSVEGEYRDTQYF. This chain uses TRBV9 with TRBJ2-3; D is undetermined. The CDR3 extends over 15 amino acids. V lost 0 bases to trimming and J lost 5 bases, with 13 bases between them. Germline CDR1 is SGDLS and CDR2 is YYNGEE.

The chain has TRBV29-1 and TRBJ2-7; D remains unclear. Germline V gene data show CDR1 as SQVTM and CDR2 as ANQGSEA. This CDR3 is built from 12 residues. CDR3 region: CSVRQSSYEQYF. CDR3 DNA: TGCAGTGTCCGGCAAAGCTCCTACGAGCAGTACTTC.

The genes are TRBV30 and TRBJ2-7; 8 positions match TRBD1. This CDR3 spans 15 amino acids. Germline loops: CDR1 GTSNPN, CDR2 SVGIG (reference sequence). V dropped 3 bases and J dropped 2; count of bases not matched to a gene: 9. The CDR3 reads CAWRATGAKPYEQYF. For the CDR3, the DNA is TGTGCCTGGAGGGCGACAGGGGCAAAACCCTACGAGCAGTACTTC. Based on the CDR3 plus reference TRBV30 and TRBJ2-7, the full variable domain is SQTIHQWPATLVQPVGSPLSLECTVEGTSNPNLYWYRQAAGRGLQLLFYSVGIGQISSEVPQNLSASRPQDRQFILSSKKLLLSDSGFYLCAWRATGAKPYEQYFGPGTRLTVT.

For this clone: The sample carries other DNA sequences with the same CDR3. V is TRBV15 and J is TRBJ2-7; no firm D call. The length of the CDR3 is 13 residues. Germline V lookup: CDR1 LNHNV, CDR2 YYDKDF (reference sequence). The V and J ends lost 0 bases and 4 bases respectively, with 7 bases between them. The CDR3 here is CATSRDRRYEQYF. The CDR3 DNA sequence: TGTGCCACCAGCAGAGATAGGCGGTACGAGCAGTACTTC.

The chain uses TRBV28 and TRBJ1-2; D remains ambiguous. This CDR3 has 15 residues. The V and J ends lost 1 base and 1 base respectively, with 10 bases between them. Germline V gene data show CDR1 as MDHEN and CDR2 as SYDVKM. The CDR3 coding sequence is TGTGCCAGCAGTTTATACGCAGCGGTTAACTATGGCTACACCTTC. Its protein product is CASSLYAAVNYGYTF.

The CDR3 reads CASSETRRDEQFF. CDR3 DNA sequence: TGTGCCAGCAGCGAGACTAGACGCGATGAGCAGTTCTTC. The genes are TRBV7-8 and TRBJ2-1, with D possibly being TRBD2 (6 bases). This CDR3 is built from 13 residues. Trimming took 5 bases from V and 8 from J, leaving 13 bases between them. Germline loops: CDR1 SGHVS, CDR2 FQNEAQ.

This rearrangement joins TRBV28 to TRBJ1-2; D is unresolved. The length of the CDR3 is 13 residues. V lost 6 bases and J 2 bases, leaving 10 bases between the germline ends. Germline loops: CDR1 MDHEN, CDR2 SYDVKM. The CDR3 region has the DNA TGTGCCAGCAGAACCTCGCAAAACTATGGCTACACCTTC. This translates into CASRTSQNYGYTF.

The V call is TRBV29-1, the J call TRBJ2-3; D unclear. CDR3 size: 13 residues. Germline lookup yields CDR1 SQVTM and CDR2 ANQGSEA. V was cut by 4 bases and J by 2 bases, with 10 bases left in between. CDR3: CSVVSIDTDTQYF. CDR3 coding DNA: TGCAGCGTTGTTTCGATCGACACAGATACGCAGTATTTT.

This chain connects TRBV6-5 to TRBJ2-1; D is perhaps TRBD1 (6 bases). The CDR3 has 14 residues. The V end was cut by 7 bases, the J end by 2 bases, with 12 bases between. In germline, CDR1 is MNHEY, CDR2 SVGAGI. The CDR3 loop is CASTQTGPYNEQFF. The DNA of the CDR3 is TGTGCCAGCACCCAGACAGGACCCTACAATGAGCAGTTCTTC.

This chain connects TRBV6-6 to TRBJ2-5; D remains unclear. The length of the CDR3 is 13 residues. V lost 2 bases and J lost 5, with 9 bases in between. Germline values: CDR1 MNHNY, CDR2 SVGAGI (reference sequence). CDR3: CASSYLAIETQYF. The CDR3 DNA reads TGTGCCAGCAGTTACCTCGCGATTGAGACCCAGTACTTC.

The chain employs TRBV10-1 and TRBJ2-4, with 9 bases aligning to TRBD2. V gave up 5 bases and J gave up 2 bases; unmatched junction bases: 7. The CDR3 totals 16 residues. The germline CDR1 and CDR2 sequences are WNHNN and SYGVQD (reference sequence). The CDR3 coding sequence is TGCGCCAGCAGTAGCGGGAGGCCCCCTTCCAAAAACATTCAGTACTTC. Amino acids: CASSSGRPPSKNIQYF.

The chain recombines TRBV10-3 with TRBJ2-1; D ambiguous. The germline V and J ends were trimmed by 4 bases and 9 bases, with 10 bases remaining between them. The CDR3 contains 12 residues. The germline V gene has CDR1 ENHRY and CDR2 SYGVKD. In DNA form, the CDR3 reads TGTGCCATCAGTGCCCGAGCAACTGAGCAGTTCTTC. Its protein is CAISARATEQFF.

V gene TRBV18 combines with J gene TRBJ2-1; D is perhaps TRBD1 (5 bases). The germline V gene has CDR1 KGHSH and CDR2 LQKENI. Trimming removed 4 bases from V and 0 bases from J, with 10 bases in between. CDR3 length: 15 amino acids. The CDR3: CASSLDSSSYNEQFF. Written as DNA, the CDR3 is TGTGCCAGCTCACTTGACAGTTCCTCCTACAATGAGCAGTTCTTC. Drawing the rest from reference TRBV18 and TRBJ2-1, the complete variable domain is NAGVMQNPRHLVRRRGQEARLRCSPMKGHSHVYWYRQLPEEGLKFMVYLQKENIIDESGMPKERFSAEFPKEGPSILRIQQVVRGDSAAYFCASSLDSSSYNEQFFGPGTRLTVL.

As DNA, the CDR3 is TGTGCCAGCAGTGCCCCCCTTCTGAGCGGCACAGATACGCAGTATTTT. Its protein product is CASSAPLLSGTDTQYF. The chain carries TRBV6-2 or TRBV6-3 and TRBJ2-3; D is unclear. The CDR3 loop spans 16 amino acids. Germline CDR1 and CDR2: MNHEY and SVGEGT. V shed 5 bases and J shed 1 base, with 16 bases lying between them.

This chain links TRBV9 with TRBJ2-5; 10 nucleotides line up with TRBD2. The CDR3 length is 15 residues. The germline V gene has CDR1 SGDLS and CDR2 YYNGEE. J was trimmed by 5 bases and V by 3 bases; bases with no gene match: 7. The CDR3 nucleotides are TGTGCCAGCAGCGCCCTAGCGGGAGAAGGGGAGACCCAGTACTTC. Its protein is CASSALAGEGETQYF.

This chain joins TRBV7-9 and TRBJ1-2; 8 bases fit TRBD1. Germline-derived CDR1 and CDR2 are SEHNR and FQNEAQ (reference sequence). This CDR3 comprises 13 residues. V lost 11 bases, J lost 6 bases, and 11 bases stayed unmatched. In DNA form, the CDR3 reads TGTGCCTCAGAGGGACAGGTGATCGATGGCTACACCTTC. Translation gives CASEGQVIDGYTF.

This clone occurred once. The chain links TRBV6-6 to TRBJ2-7; 7 bases line up with TRBD1. V shed 6 bases, J shed 5 bases, and the junction held 10 bases outside the gene matches. CDR1 is MNHNY, CDR2 SVGAGI, per germline (reference sequence). The CDR3 loop spans 14 amino acids. In DNA, the CDR3 is TGTGCCAGCAGGGAGCCACAGGGGACCCACGAGCAGTACTTC. This encodes CASREPQGTHEQYF.

The J gene is TRBJ2-1, the V gene TRBV9, with 11 bases lining up with TRBD2. Germline CDR1 SGDLS, CDR2 YYNGEE. The CDR3 contains 13 residues. After removal of 4 bases from V and 6 bases from J, the junction contained 0 bases not matched to a gene. The CDR3 protein is CASSTSGSNEQFF. CDR3 sequence (DNA): TGTGCCAGCAGCACTAGCGGGAGCAATGAGCAGTTCTTC.

The chain has TRBV7-9 and TRBJ2-5; D perhaps matches TRBD2 (7 bases). The V end was cut by 5 bases, the J end by 0 bases, with 16 bases between. Germline V gene lookup returns CDR1 SEHNR and CDR2 FQNEAQ (reference sequence). CDR3 length: 16 residues. DNA of the CDR3: TGTGCCAGCAGCCCCCCTCGGGGGGCCCACCAAGAGACCCAGTACTTC. Translated, it gives CASSPPRGAHQETQYF.